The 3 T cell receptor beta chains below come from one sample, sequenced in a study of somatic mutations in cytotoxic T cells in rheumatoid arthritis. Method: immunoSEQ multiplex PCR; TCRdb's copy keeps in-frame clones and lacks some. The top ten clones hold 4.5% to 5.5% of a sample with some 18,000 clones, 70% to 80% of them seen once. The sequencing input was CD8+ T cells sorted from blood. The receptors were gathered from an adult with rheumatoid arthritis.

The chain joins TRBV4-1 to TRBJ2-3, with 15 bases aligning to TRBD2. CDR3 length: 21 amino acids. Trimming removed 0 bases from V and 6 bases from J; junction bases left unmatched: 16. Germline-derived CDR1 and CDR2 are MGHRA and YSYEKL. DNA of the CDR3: TGCGCCAGCAGCCAAGAAGGGGGGCCGGGACTAGCGGGGGGCGAGGGGGATACGCAGTATTTT. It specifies CASSQEGGPGLAGGEGDTQYF.

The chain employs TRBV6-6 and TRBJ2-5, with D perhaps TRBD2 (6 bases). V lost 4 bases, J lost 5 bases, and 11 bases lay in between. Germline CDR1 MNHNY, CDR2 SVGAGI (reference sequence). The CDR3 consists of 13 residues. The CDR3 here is CASSWRAGETQYF. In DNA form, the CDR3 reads TGTGCCAGCAGTTGGAGGGCGGGGGAGACCCAGTACTTC.

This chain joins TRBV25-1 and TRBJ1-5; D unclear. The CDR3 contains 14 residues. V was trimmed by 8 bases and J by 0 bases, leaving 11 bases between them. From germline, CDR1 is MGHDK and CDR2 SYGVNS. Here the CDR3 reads CASQHANSNQPQHF. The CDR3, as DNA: TGTGCCAGCCAGCACGCGAATAGCAATCAGCCCCAGCATTTT.